The clone carrying this T cell receptor beta chain was found once. The data originate from a study of blood T cell repertoires in COVID-19. About the study: Acute and convalescent COVID-19 specimens originated in the United States, Italy and Spain.

Trimming at V came to 4 bases and at J to 7 bases, leaving 5 bases not matched to a gene. Germline V gives CDR1 SGHDT, CDR2 YYEEEE. The CDR3 length is 15 residues. As originally analysed: Estimates of nucleated cell counts were drawn from the amplification of reference gene primers. Only in-frame clones appear in the TCRdb table, and some are missing; sequencing was by immunoSEQ multiplex PCR. The V and J calls and clone size are taken from that table; D and trimming were inferred from the DNA. Among over 110,000 clones listed, roughly 84% were seen once. Sequenced input: peripheral blood. The origin of this receptor is a man in his 60s with active or convalescent COVID-19. The chain recombines TRBV5-6 with TRBJ2-2, with 12 bases lining up with TRBD2. The CDR3 protein is CASSLRLAGVGELFF. DNA of the CDR3: TGTGCCAGCAGCCTAAGACTAGCGGGAGTCGGGGAGCTGTTTTTT. The full variable domain, its missing parts supplied by reference TRBV5-6 and TRBJ2-2, is DAGVTQSPTHLIKTRGQQVTLRCSPKSGHDTVSWYQQALGQGPQFIFQYYEEEERQRGNFPDRFSGHQFPNYSSELNVNALLLGDSALYLCASSLRLAGVGELFFGEGSRLTVL.